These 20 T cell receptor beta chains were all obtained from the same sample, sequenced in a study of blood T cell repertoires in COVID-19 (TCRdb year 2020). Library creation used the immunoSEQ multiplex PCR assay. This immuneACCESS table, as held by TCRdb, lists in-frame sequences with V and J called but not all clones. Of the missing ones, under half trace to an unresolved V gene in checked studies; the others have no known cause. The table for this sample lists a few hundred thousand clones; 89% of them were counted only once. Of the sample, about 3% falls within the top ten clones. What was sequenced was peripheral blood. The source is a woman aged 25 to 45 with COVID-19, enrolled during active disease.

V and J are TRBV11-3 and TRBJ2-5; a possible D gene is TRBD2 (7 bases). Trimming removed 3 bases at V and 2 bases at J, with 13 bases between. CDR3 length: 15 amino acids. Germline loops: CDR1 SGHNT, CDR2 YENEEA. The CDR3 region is CASSLGRGKQETQYF. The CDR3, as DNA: TGTGCCAGCAGCTTGGGGAGGGGGAAACAAGAGACCCAGTACTTC.

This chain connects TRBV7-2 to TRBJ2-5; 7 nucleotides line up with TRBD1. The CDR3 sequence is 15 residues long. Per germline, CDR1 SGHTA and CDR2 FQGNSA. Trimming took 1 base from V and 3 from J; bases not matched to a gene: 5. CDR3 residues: CASSLGVGQKETQYF. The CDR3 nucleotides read TGTGCCAGCAGCTTAGGGGTGGGACAGAAAGAGACCCAGTACTTC.

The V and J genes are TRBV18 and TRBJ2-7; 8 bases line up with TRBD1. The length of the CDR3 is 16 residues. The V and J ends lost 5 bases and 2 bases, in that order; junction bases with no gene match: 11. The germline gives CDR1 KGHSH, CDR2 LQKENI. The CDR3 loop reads CASSSQRTGITYEQYF. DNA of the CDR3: TGTGCCAGCTCATCCCAAAGGACAGGGATTACCTACGAGCAGTACTTC.

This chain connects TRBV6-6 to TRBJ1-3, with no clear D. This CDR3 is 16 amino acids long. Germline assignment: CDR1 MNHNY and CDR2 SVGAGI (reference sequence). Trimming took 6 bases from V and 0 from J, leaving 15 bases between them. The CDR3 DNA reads TGTGCCAGCAGGTGGGCCCAGGCAAACTCTGGAAACACCATATATTTT. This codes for CASRWAQANSGNTIYF.

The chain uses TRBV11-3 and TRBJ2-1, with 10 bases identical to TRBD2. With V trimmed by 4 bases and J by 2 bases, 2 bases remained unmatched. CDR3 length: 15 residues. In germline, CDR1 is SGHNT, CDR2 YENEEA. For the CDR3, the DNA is TGTGCCAGCAGCTCGCTAGCGGGAGCCTACAATGAGCAGTTCTTC. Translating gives CASSSLAGAYNEQFF.

DNA for the CDR3: TGTGCCAGTAGTTGGGCAGGGATTAGGAACACCGGGGAGCTGTTTTTT. Its protein product is CASSWAGIRNTGELFF. V usage is TRBV19 and J usage is TRBJ2-2; D is perhaps TRBD1 (5 bases). The CDR3 has 16 residues. CDR1 is LNHDA, CDR2 SQIVND, per germline (reference sequence). The V and J ends lost 5 bases and 1 base respectively, with 14 bases between them.

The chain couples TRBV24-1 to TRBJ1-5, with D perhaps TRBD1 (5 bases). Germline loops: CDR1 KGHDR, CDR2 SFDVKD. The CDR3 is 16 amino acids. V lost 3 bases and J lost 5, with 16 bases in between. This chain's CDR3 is CATSDPRGGGDQPQHF. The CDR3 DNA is TGTGCCACCAGTGATCCACGCGGCGGGGGAGATCAGCCCCAGCATTTT.

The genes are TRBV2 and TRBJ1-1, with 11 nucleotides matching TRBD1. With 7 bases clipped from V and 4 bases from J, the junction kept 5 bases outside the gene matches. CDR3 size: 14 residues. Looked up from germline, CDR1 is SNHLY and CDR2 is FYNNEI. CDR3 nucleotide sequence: TGTGCCAGCAATAAGGGACAGGGGGGCACTGAAGCTTTCTTT. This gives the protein CASNKGQGGTEAFF.

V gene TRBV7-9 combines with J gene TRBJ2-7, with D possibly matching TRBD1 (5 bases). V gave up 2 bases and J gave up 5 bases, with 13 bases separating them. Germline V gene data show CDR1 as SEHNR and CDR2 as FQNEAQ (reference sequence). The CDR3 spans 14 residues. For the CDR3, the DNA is TGTGCCAGCAGCTTATTCGCAGGGTGCGACGAGCAGTACGTC. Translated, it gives CASSLFAGCDEQYV.

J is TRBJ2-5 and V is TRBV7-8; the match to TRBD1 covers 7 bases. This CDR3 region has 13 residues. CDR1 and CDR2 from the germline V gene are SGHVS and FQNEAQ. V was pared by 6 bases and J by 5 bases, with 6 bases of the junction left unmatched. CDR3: CASRRGRAETQYF. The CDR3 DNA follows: TGTGCCAGCAGAAGGGGGCGGGCTGAGACCCAGTACTTC.

Here the CDR3 reads CASSHLLAGGEPQPQHF. The CDR3 region has the DNA TGCGCCAGCAGTCATCTACTGGCGGGCGGAGAACCTCAGCCCCAGCATTTT. The chain joins TRBV23-1 to TRBJ1-5, with D hard to call. TRBV23-1 is recorded as an ORF, its role being uncertain. The CDR3 is 17 amino acids. V dropped 3 bases and J dropped 6 bases, with 21 bases sitting between them.

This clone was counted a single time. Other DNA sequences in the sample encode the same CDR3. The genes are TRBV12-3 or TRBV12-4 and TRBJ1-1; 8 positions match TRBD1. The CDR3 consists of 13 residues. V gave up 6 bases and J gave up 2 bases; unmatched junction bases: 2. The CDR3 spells CASRDRENTEAFF. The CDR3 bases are TGTGCCAGCAGGGACAGGGAAAACACTGAAGCTTTCTTT.

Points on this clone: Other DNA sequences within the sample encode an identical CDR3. The chain's CDR3 is CASSPSGGRSYEQYF. The CDR3 DNA sequence: TGTGCCAGCAGTCCTAGCGGGGGGCGATCCTACGAGCAGTACTTC. This chain uses TRBV27 with TRBJ2-7, with TRBD2 matching 11 bases. CDR1 and CDR2 (germline): MNHEY, SMNVEV (reference sequence). J lost 1 base, V lost 5 bases, and 4 bases had no gene match. The CDR3 has 15 residues.

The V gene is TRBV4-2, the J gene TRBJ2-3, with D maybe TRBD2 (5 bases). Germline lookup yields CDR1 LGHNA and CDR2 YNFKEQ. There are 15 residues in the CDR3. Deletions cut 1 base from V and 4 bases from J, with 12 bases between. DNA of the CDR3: TGTGCCAGCAGCCAAGGGACTCGGCGATCAGATACGCAGTATTTT. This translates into CASSQGTRRSDTQYF.

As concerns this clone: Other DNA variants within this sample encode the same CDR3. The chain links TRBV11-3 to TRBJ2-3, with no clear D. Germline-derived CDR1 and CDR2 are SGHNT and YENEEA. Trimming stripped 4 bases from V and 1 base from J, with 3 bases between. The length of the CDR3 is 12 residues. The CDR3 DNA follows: TGTGCCAGCAGCTCCGGCACAGATACGCAGTATTTT. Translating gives CASSSGTDTQYF.

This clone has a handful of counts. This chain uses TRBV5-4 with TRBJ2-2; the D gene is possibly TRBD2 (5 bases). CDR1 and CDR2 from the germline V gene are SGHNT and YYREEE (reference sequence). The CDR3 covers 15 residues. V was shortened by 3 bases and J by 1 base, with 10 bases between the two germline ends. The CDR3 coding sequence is TGTGCCAGCAGCTCGGACGGGAAGAACACCGGGGAGCTGTTTTTT. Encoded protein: CASSSDGKNTGELFF. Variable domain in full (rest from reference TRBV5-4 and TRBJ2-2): ETGVTQSPTHLIKTRGQQVTLRCSSQSGHNTVSWYQQALGQGPQFIFQYYREEENGRGNFPPRFSGLQFPNYSSELNVNALELDDSALYLCASSSDGKNTGELFFGEGSRLTVL.

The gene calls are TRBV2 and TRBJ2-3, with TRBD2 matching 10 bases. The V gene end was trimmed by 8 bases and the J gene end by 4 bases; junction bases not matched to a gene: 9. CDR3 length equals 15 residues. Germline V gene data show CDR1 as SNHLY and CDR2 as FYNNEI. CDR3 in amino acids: CASDRTSGASDTQYF. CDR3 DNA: TGTGCCAGCGATAGGACTAGCGGAGCCTCAGATACGCAGTATTTT.

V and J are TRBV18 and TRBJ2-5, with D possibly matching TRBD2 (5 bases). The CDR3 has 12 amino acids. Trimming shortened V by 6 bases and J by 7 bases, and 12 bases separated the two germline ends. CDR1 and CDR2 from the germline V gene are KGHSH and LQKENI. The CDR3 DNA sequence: TGTGCCAGCTCCCCGGGGATAGGGACCCAGTACTTC. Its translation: CASSPGIGTQYF. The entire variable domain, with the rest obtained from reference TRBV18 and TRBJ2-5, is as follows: NAGVMQNPRHLVRRRGQEARLRCSPMKGHSHVYWYRQLPEEGLKFMVYLQKENIIDESGMPKERFSAEFPKEGPSILRIQQVVRGDSAAYFCASSPGIGTQYFGPGTRLLVL.

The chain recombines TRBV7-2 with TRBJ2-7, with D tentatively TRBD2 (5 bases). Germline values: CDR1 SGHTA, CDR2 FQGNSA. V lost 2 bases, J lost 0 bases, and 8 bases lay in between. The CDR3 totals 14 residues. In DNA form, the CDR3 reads TGTGCCAGCAGCTTATCCCGGGACTCCTACGAGCAGTACTTC. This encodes CASSLSRDSYEQYF.

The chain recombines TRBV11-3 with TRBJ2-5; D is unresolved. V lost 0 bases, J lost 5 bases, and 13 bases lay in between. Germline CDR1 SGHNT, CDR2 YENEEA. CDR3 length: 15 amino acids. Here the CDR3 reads CASSLDPARSETQYF. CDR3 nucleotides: TGTGCCAGCAGCTTAGATCCAGCGCGGAGTGAGACCCAGTACTTC.